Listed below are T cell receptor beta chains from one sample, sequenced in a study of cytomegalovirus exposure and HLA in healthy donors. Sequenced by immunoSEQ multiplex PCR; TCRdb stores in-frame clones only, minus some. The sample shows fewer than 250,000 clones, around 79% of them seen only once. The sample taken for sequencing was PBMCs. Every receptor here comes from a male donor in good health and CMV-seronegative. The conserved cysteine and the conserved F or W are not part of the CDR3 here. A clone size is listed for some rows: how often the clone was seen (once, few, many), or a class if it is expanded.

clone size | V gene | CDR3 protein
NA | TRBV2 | ASSDRSNNSPLH
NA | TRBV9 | ASSARDRGRTEAF
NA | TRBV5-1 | ASSPGGGQGWSGGAEAF
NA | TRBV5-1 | ASSLGQQETQY
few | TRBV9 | ASSPGGETGELF
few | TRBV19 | ASQGTWNLEAF
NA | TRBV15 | ATSRDLGGMTNEKLF
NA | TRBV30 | AWSVGGIWANYGYT
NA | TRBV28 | ASSSPGQGAYEQY
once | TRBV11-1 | ASSRREENTEAF
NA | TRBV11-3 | ASSLTLAGAVGNEQF
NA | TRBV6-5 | ASKQGFGELF
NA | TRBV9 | ASTARGSADTQY
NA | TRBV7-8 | ASSEGLALNTGELF
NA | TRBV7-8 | ASTPSFGEKLF
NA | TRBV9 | AGTGNGELF
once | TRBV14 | ASSQVQDRDYNSPLH
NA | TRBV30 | AWKLSPQNSPLH
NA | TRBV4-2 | ASSPLQQETQY
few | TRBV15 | ATSRDGASGETQY
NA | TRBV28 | ASSLTSIANTEAF
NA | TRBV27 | ASSPDRLYGYT
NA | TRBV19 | ASSKKRESNEQF
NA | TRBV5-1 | ASSLVEGGEQY
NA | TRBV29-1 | SVEPRDKYNEQF
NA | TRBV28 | ASSPEGQSVWEKLF
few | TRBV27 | ATSRPAGGPETGELF
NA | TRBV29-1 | SVNRASSTDTQY
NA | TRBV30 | AWRGSSGGYT
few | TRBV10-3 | AISEPSGTGGLTGANVLT
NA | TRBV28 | ASIKPGVGNTEAF
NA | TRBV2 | AAGTSNYGYT
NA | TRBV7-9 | ASLGAGATSYEQY
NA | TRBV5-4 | ASSLVLAGGAYEQY
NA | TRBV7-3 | ASSLNRNTEAF
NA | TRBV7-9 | ASSLTGDEQF
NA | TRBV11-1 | ASSRWGDRVTDTQY
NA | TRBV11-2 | ASSLLAGDEQF
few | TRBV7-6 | ASSLGRTGAYEQY
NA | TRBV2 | ASGTGPETQY
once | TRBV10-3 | AISEDRAFYEQY
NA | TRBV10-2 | ASSESGGSYNEQF
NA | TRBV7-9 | ASRPGGGGEQY
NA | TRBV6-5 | ASSRGDRVH
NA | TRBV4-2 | ASSQVGGLANYGYT
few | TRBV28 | ASSLTGREPQH
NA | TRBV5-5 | ASSPFVSRELF
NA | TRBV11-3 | ASSPSRSLQETQY
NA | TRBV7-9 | ASSPETGIHEQY
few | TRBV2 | AGANRVGITEAF
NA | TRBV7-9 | SSSPWGTMNTEAF
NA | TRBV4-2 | ASSQAPGLAEESGANVLT
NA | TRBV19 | ASTTLAGGPLSEQY